Listed below are T cell receptor beta chains from one sample, sequenced in a study of Ad26.COV2.S vaccination and SARS-CoV-2 variants. Some clones are missing from TCRdb's copy, which holds only in-frame ones; the method was immunoSEQ multiplex PCR. The sample includes approximately 410,000 clones, about 90% of them seen just once. The specimen comprised peripheral blood, sampled in a trial of Ad26.COV2.S vaccine versus placebo. The receptors stem from a person aged 18-65 years who received the Ad26.COV2.S COVID-19 vaccine or a placebo. Each CDR3 is given with its conserved first and last residue. A D gene is named only where the DNA matches it firmly. Expanded clones are given a class, and other clones once, few, many or no size at all.

-,once,TRBV27,TRBJ1-2,CASSSSLTGFYGYTF,TGTGCCAGCAGTTCCTCGTTGACAGGCTTCTATGGCTACACCTTC
TRBD1,-,TRBV10-3,TRBJ2-7,CAISDPWGQSYEQYF,TGTGCCATCAGTGACCCTTGGGGACAGTCCTACGAGCAGTACTTC
-,-,TRBV6-2/TRBV6-3,TRBJ2-5,CASSWKEGRKTQYF,TGTGCCAGCAGTTGGAAGGAGGGTAGAAAGACCCAGTACTTC
-,-,TRBV6-5,TRBJ2-7,CASRGLVSSYEQYF,TGTGCCAGCAGGGGTTTGGTGAGCTCCTACGAGCAGTACTTC
TRBD1,-,TRBV9,TRBJ2-2,CASSPDREYVSGELFF,TGTGCCAGCAGCCCAGACAGGGAATATGTTTCCGGGGAGCTGTTTTTT
-,-,TRBV6-6,TRBJ1-5,CASSSGLSQLNQPQHF,TGTGCCAGCAGTTCGGGGTTGTCTCAGCTCAATCAGCCCCAGCATTTT
TRBD1,-,TRBV28,TRBJ1-6,CASSTPTGGGSPLHF,TGTGCCAGCAGTACCCCAACAGGGGGAGGTTCACCCCTCCACTTT
-,-,TRBV30,TRBJ2-7,CAWSVNPRASYEQYF,TGTGCCTGGAGTGTTAACCCCAGGGCTTCCTACGAGCAGTACTTC
TRBD1,once,TRBV5-6,TRBJ2-1,CASSPGGDSYNEQFF,TGTGCCAGCAGCCCAGGGGGAGACTCCTACAATGAGCAGTTCTTC
TRBD2,-,TRBV7-6,TRBJ2-3,CASSLGAAGGSDTQYF,TGTGCCAGCAGCTTAGGGGCCGCGGGGGGGTCAGATACGCAGTATTTT
TRBD1,-,TRBV5-3,TRBJ2-2,CARSSGTGGKSGELFF,TGTGCCAGAAGCTCCGGGACAGGGGGAAAATCTGGGGAGCTGTTTTTT
-,-,TRBV18,TRBJ1-1,CASSPTGGRNTEAFF,TGTGCCAGCTCACCAACGGGGGGTAGGAACACTGAAGCTTTCTTT
-,-,TRBV19,TRBJ2-7,CASGVGAGNEQYF,TGTGCCAGTGGGGTCGGGGCGGGTAACGAGCAGTACTTC
-,once,TRBV15,TRBJ2-5,CATSRDKGETQYF,TGTGCCACCAGCAGAGATAAAGGGGAGACCCAGTACTTC
TRBD1,-,TRBV6-6,TRBJ1-2,CASRRSRTGGFNYGYTF,TGTGCCAGCAGACGAAGTCGGACAGGGGGGTTTAACTATGGCTACACCTTC
TRBD1,few,TRBV7-6,TRBJ2-7,CASSFGQGISGREQYF,TGTGCCAGCAGCTTCGGACAGGGGATTTCTGGCCGCGAGCAGTACTTC